The sequence of this T cell receptor (beta chain) was determined in a study of regulatory T cells in long-lasting Graves disease. Noted time point: newly diagnosed GD, antithyroid drugs for less than 3 months. The TCR library was made from RNA that had been extracted from PBMCs in TRIzol. This clonotype was counted many times. Sequence at one end of the junction differs from germline and may be a read error. Combining iRepertoire HTBI primers with Arm-PCR of CDR3 regions, the authors built TCR beta libraries. TCRdb re-analysed the multiplex PCR reads in MiXCR, keeping a single row per CDR3 protein. The table records over 350,000 distinct CDR3 sequences, approximately 15% of them present only once. The CDR3 runs 13 residues. From germline, CDR1 is KGHDR and CDR2 SFDVKD. Another study also made use of these data, one on T cells in Graves' hyperthyroidism and ophthalmopathy.

The clonotype comes from a woman between 45 and 65 years old with Graves disease. The chain uses TRBV24-1 and TRBJ2-7; the D gene is possibly TRBD1 (5 bases). The sample in question was peripheral blood mononuclear cells (PBMCs), obtained at new diagnosis, from a patient treated with antithyroid drugs. The chain's CDR3 is CASSGTGSYEQYF. The CDR3 nucleotides are TGTGCCAGCAGTGGAACAGGATCCTACGAGCAGTACTTC.